This TCR beta chain was recovered during a study of T cells in Graves' hyperthyroidism and ophthalmopathy. This clonotype was recorded at least ten times. There were TCR beta CDR3 regions amplified from RNA transcripts. First-round RT-PCR targeting the TCR CDR3 was performed with the HTBI primer set. TCRdb called the multiplex PCR reads again in MiXCR, with one record for every CDR3 protein. The sample consists of approximately 590,000 distinct CDR3 sequences, 40% to 55% of them appearing once. This CDR3 spans 13 amino acids. CDR1 SGHKS and CDR2 YYEKEE come from the germline V gene (reference sequence). Trimming took off 4 bases at V and 3 bases at J, with 10 bases between the two ends.

The clonotype was recovered from a woman between 18 and 30 years old with Graves' hyperthyroidism. Sequences were obtained from peripheral blood or thyroid tissue (not recorded which). V gene TRBV5-5 combines with J gene TRBJ1-1; D is perhaps TRBD1 (6 bases). The CDR3, as DNA: TGTGCCAGCAGCAAGGGGGGACACACTGAAGCTTTCTTT. Translating gives CASSKGGHTEAFF. The full variable domain, with the rest looked up from reference TRBV5-5 and TRBJ1-1, is DAGVTQSPTHLIKTRGQQVTLRCSPISGHKSVSWYQQVLGQGPQFIFQYYEKEERGRGNFPDRFSARQFPNYSSELNVNALLLGDSALYLCASSKGGHTEAFFGQGTRLTVV.